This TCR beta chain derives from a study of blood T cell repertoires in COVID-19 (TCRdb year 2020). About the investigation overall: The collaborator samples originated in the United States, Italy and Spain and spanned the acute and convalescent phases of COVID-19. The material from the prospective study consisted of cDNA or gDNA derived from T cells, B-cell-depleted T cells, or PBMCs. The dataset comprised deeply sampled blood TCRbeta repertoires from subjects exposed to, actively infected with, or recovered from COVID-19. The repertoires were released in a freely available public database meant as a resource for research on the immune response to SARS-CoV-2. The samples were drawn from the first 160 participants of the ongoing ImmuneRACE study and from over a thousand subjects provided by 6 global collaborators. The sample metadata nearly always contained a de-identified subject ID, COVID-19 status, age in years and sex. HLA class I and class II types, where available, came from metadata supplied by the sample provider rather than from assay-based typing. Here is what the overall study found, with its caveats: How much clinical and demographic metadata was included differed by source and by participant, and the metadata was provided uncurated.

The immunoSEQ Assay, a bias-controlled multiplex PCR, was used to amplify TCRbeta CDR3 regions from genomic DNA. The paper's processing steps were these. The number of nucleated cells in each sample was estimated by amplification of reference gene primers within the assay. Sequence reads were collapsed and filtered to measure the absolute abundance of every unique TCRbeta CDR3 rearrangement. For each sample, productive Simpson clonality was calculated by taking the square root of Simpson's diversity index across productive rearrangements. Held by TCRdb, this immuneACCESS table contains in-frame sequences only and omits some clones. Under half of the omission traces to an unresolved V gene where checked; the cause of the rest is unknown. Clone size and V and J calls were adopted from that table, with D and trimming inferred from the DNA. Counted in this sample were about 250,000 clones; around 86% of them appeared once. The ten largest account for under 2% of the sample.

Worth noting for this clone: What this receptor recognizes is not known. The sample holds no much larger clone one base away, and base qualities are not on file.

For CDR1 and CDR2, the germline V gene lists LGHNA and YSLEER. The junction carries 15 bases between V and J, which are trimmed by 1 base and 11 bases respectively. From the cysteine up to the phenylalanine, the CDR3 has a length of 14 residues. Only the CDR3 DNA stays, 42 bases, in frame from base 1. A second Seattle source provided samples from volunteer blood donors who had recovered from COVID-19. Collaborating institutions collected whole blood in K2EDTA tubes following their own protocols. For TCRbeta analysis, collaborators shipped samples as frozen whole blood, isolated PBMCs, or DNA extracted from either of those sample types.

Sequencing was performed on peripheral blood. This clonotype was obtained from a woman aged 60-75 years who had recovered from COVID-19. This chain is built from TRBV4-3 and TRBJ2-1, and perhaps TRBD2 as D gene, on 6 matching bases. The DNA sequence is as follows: TGCGCCAGCAGCCAAGCTTGGACTACTCATCAGCAGTTCTTC. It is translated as CASSQAWTTHQQFF.